Presented here are 5 T cell receptor beta chains from one specimen sequenced in a study of blood T cell repertoires in COVID-19. TCRdb's table, derived via immunoSEQ multiplex PCR, lists solely in-frame clones and lacks some. The sample includes 270,000 or so clones, 86% of them seen just once. The sequencing sample was made of PBMCs or T cells enriched from blood (not recorded which). These TCRs come from a woman aged 18-29 years who had recovered from COVID-19.

The chain employs TRBV4-1 and TRBJ1-4, with 9 bases that match TRBD1. This CDR3 comprises 13 residues. The J segment lost 8 bases and the V segment lost 5 bases, leaving 3 bases of the junction unmatched. Germline V gives CDR1 MGHRA, CDR2 YSYEKL. The CDR3 DNA reads as TGCGCCAGCAGCGAGACAGGGGGGGAAAAACTGTTTTTT. Translated, it gives CASSETGGEKLFF.

The rearrangement joins TRBV4-1 to TRBJ2-5; 7 bases are shared with TRBD1. Germline CDR1 MGHRA, CDR2 YSYEKL. CDR3 size: 14 residues. V trimming: 6 bases; J trimming: 3 bases; junction bases outside the gene matches: 7. CDR3 amino acids: CASRHETGEETQYF. The DNA for the CDR3 is TGCGCCAGCAGACACGAAACAGGGGAAGAGACCCAGTACTTC.

The rearrangement uses TRBV11-2 and TRBJ1-1; 9 bases line up with TRBD1. The CDR3 runs to 16 residues. Germline CDR1 reads SGHAT; CDR2 reads FQNNGV. Trimming removed 1 base from V and 1 base from J; junction bases left unmatched: 4. The CDR3 coding sequence is TGTGCCAGCAGCTTAGGGGGACAGGGAAGGAACACTGAAGCTTTCTTT. This gives the protein CASSLGGQGRNTEAFF.

The chain links TRBV7-8 to TRBJ1-2, with 9 nucleotides matching TRBD1. V trimming: 5 bases; J trimming: 0 bases; junction bases outside the gene matches: 4. Germline V lookup: CDR1 SGHVS, CDR2 FQNEAQ. This CDR3 has 15 residues. For the CDR3, the DNA is TGTGCCAGCAGCCCAGGGACAGGGCCTAACTATGGCTACACCTTC. Translated: CASSPGTGPNYGYTF.

The table lists this clone with a few counts. This chain links TRBV7-9 with TRBJ2-5; TRBD1 matches at 7 bases. This CDR3 has 16 amino acids. Germline V CDR1 and CDR2: SEHNR, FQNEAQ (reference sequence). The junction had 7 bases not matched to a gene; V was cut back by 1 base and J by 2 bases. CDR3 residues: CASSLGWTGGQETQYF. CDR3 bases: TGTGCCAGCAGCTTAGGGTGGACAGGCGGGCAAGAGACCCAGTACTTC.